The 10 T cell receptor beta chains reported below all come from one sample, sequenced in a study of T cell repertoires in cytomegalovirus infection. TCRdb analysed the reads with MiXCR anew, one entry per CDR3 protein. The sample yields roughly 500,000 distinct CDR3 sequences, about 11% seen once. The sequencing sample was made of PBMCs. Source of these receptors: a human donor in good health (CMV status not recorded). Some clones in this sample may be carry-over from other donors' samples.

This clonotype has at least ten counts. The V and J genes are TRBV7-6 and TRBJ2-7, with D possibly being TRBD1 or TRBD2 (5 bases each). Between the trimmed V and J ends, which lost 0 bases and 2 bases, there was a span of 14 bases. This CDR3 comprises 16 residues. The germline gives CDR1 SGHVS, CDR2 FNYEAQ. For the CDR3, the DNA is TGTGCCAGCAGCTTAGCGTCCAGAGGGGCCCCCTACGAGCAGTACTTC. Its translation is CASSLASRGAPYEQYF.

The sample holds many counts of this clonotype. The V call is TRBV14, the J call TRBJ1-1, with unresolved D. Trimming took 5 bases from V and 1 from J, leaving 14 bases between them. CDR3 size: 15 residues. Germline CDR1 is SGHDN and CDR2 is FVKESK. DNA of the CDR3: TGTGCCAGCAGCTTCCGTGCAGGCGCGAACACTGAAGCTTTCTTT. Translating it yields CASSFRAGANTEAFF.

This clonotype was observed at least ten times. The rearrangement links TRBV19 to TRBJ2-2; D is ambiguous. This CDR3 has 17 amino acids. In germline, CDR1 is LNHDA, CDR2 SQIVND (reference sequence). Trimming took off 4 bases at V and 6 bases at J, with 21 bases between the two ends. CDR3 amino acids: CASSTRVVAQRAGELFF. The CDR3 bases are TGTGCCAGTAGTACCCGGGTGGTCGCCCAAAGGGCCGGGGAGCTGTTTTTT.

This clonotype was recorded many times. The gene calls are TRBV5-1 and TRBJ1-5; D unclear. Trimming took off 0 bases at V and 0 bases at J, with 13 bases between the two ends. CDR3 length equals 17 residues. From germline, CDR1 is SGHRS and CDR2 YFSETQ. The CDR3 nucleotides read TGCGCCAGCAGCTTGGAGCCCGCAGGCTATAGCAATCAGCCCCAGCATTTT. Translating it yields CASSLEPAGYSNQPQHF.

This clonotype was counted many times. The CDR3 DNA sequence: TGTGCCAGCAGCTGGGGACAGGGAGGGGAGACCCAGTACTTC. This translates into CASSWGQGGETQYF. The J gene is TRBJ2-5, the V gene TRBV11-2; the match to TRBD1 covers 9 bases. V lost 4 bases, J lost 5 bases, and 5 bases stayed unmatched. This CDR3 is 14 amino acids long. CDR1 is SGHAT, CDR2 FQNNGV, per germline.

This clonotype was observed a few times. The CDR3 region is CASSLDGTNQGTEAFF. In DNA, the CDR3 is TGTGCCAGCAGCTTAGATGGGACAAACCAGGGGACTGAAGCTTTCTTT. The chain combines TRBV7-3 with TRBJ1-1, with D maybe TRBD1 (6 bases). The CDR3 contains 16 residues. The V end was cut by 2 bases, the J end by 5 bases, with 18 bases between. Germline CDR1 SGHTA, CDR2 FQGTGA.

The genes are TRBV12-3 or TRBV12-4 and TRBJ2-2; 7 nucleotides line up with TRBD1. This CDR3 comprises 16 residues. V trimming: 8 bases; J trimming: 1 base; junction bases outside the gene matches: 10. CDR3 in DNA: TGTGCCAGCCGAAAGCGGAGGACAGGGAACACCGGGGAGCTGTTTTTT. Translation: CASRKRRTGNTGELFF.

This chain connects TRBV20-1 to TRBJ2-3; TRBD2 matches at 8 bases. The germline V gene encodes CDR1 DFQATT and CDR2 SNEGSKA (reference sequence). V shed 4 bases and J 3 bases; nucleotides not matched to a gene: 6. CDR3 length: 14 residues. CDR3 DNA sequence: TGCAGTGCTAAAAGCGGGAGAGGAACAGATACGCAGTATTTT. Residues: CSAKSGRGTDTQYF.

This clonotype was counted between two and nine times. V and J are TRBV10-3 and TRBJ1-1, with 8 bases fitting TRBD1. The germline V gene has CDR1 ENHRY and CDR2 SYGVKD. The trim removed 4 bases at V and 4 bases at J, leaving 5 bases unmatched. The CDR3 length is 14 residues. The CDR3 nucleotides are TGTGCCATCAGTGGTCCAGGGGGCTTCACTGAAGCTTTCTTT. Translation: CAISGPGGFTEAFF.

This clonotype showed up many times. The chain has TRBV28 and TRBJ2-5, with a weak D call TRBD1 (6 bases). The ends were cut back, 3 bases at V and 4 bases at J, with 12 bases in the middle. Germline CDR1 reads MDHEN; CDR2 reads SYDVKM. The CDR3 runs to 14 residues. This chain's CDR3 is CASSFRGRAETQYF. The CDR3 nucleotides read TGTGCCAGCAGTTTCAGGGGAAGGGCAGAGACCCAGTACTTC.